These 17 T cell receptor beta chains share one sample of origin, sequenced in a study of T cell repertoires in cytomegalovirus infection. TCRdb reprocessed the reads via MiXCR and lists one record per CDR3 protein. The sample comprises 290,000 or so distinct CDR3 sequences, about 9.1% of which are singletons, and approximately 2.3% rests with the top ten. Sequenced: PBMCs. Source of these receptors: a human donor in good health (CMV status not recorded). Some clones in this sample may be carry-over from other donors' samples.

This clonotype has only a few counts. The chain recombines TRBV2 with TRBJ2-7; D perhaps matches TRBD1 (7 bases). CDR1 is SNHLY, CDR2 FYNNEI, per germline. V was trimmed by 2 bases and J by 3 bases, leaving 11 bases between them. The CDR3 has 14 amino acids. The CDR3 protein is CASSERGTVYEQYV. The CDR3 bases are TGTGCCAGCAGTGAACGGGGGACAGTCTACGAGCAGTACGTC.

This clonotype has at least ten counts. The CDR3: CASSLGTGGAQETQYF. The DNA for the CDR3 is TGCGCCAGCAGCTTAGGGACAGGTGGGGCTCAAGAGACCCAGTACTTC. This chain connects TRBV5-1 to TRBJ2-5; 8 bases match TRBD1. CDR1 SGHRS and CDR2 YFSETQ come from the germline V gene. The CDR3 has 16 residues. With 2 bases clipped from V and 2 bases from J, the junction kept 8 bases outside the gene matches.

J is TRBJ1-5 and V is TRBV7-9; 7 positions match TRBD1. CDR3 size: 15 residues. With V trimmed by 5 bases and J by 4 bases, 8 bases remained unmatched. CDR1 is SEHNR and CDR2 is FQNEAQ in the germline V gene (reference sequence). The CDR3 DNA sequence: TGTGCCAGCAGCCCTGGGGAGGGGGCAAATCAGCCCCAGCATTTT. Protein sequence: CASSPGEGANQPQHF.

This clonotype occurred many times. V and J are TRBV20-1 and TRBJ1-1, with D perhaps matching TRBD1 (5 bases). The CDR3 has 18 amino acids. V was clipped by 0 bases and J by 0 bases, with 20 bases between them. CDR1 is DFQATT and CDR2 is SNEGSKA in the germline V gene (reference sequence). The CDR3 region has the DNA TGCAGTGCTAGAGATTCCGCCATGGGGGGGAAGGTGAACACTGAAGCTTTCTTT. This gives the protein CSARDSAMGGKVNTEAFF.

This clonotype was seen repeatedly, ten times or more. The gene calls are TRBV29-1 and TRBJ2-3; no clear D. Germline V lookup: CDR1 SQVTM, CDR2 ANQGSEA. Trimming took 4 bases from V and 3 from J, leaving 11 bases between them. The CDR3 covers 13 residues. The chain's CDR3 is CSVGPLWTDTQYF. For the CDR3, the DNA is TGCAGCGTTGGCCCGCTATGGACAGATACGCAGTATTTT.

Ten or more counts support this clonotype. The chain carries TRBV6-2 or TRBV6-3 and TRBJ2-5; D ambiguous. Deletions cut 10 bases from V and 2 bases from J, with 14 bases between. This CDR3 region has 13 residues. Germline CDR1 and CDR2: MNHEY and SVGEGT. CDR3 DNA sequence: TGTGCCACCCATGGTAACTTGCAAGAGACCCAGTACTTC. Its translation: CATHGNLQETQYF.

V gene TRBV3-1 combines with J gene TRBJ1-4; TRBD1 might be the D (6 bases). Per germline, CDR1 LGHDT and CDR2 YNNKEL (reference sequence). V shed 0 bases and J shed 3 bases, with 8 bases lying between them. The CDR3 is 15 residues long. CDR3: CASSQETGPNEKLFF. The DNA for the CDR3 is TGTGCCAGCAGCCAAGAGACAGGCCCTAATGAAAAACTGTTTTTT. Together with reference TRBV3-1 and TRBJ1-4, the CDR3 gives the full variable domain: DTAVSQTPKYLVTQMGNDKSIKCEQNLGHDTMYWYKQDSKKFLKIMFSYNNKELIINETVPNRFSPKSPDKAHLNLHINSLELGDSAVYFCASSQETGPNEKLFFGSGTQLSVL.

This clonotype came up many times. The chain links TRBV7-2 to TRBJ1-6, with D tentatively TRBD1 (6 bases). The CDR3 has 15 residues. Trimming left V 1 base short and J 9 bases short, with 13 bases between. Germline V gene lookup returns CDR1 SGHTA and CDR2 FQGNSA. The CDR3: CASSLEAGDFSPLHF. DNA of the CDR3: TGTGCCAGCAGCTTAGAGGCAGGGGACTTTTCACCCCTCCACTTT.

This clonotype was counted many times. The genes are TRBV20-1 and TRBJ1-1, with D hard to call. Germline V CDR1 and CDR2: DFQATT, SNEGSKA (reference sequence). V was shortened by 1 base and J by 4 bases, with 19 bases between the two germline ends. The length of the CDR3 is 16 residues. The CDR3 region is CSARVPRGRVVTEAFF. In nucleotides, the CDR3 is TGCAGTGCTAGAGTGCCCCGAGGGAGGGTGGTCACTGAAGCTTTCTTT.

This clonotype was detected many times. The chain employs TRBV28 and TRBJ2-5; D uncertain. The CDR3 runs to 15 residues. V lost 5 bases and J lost 5, with 18 bases in between. Germline CDR1 MDHEN, CDR2 SYDVKM. Here the CDR3 reads CASSLRVTDTETQYF. The CDR3 nucleotides are TGTGCCAGCAGTCTAAGGGTAACGGATACGGAGACCCAGTACTTC.

This clonotype was recorded at least ten times. V usage is TRBV19 and J usage is TRBJ2-7, with D perhaps matching TRBD1 (6 bases). Per germline, CDR1 LNHDA and CDR2 SQIVND (reference sequence). Trimming left V 3 bases short and J 3 bases short, with 12 bases between. The CDR3 consists of 14 residues. CDR3 coding DNA: TGTGCCAGTAGTATTCTTGGACAGTTCTACGAGCAGTACTTC. Its protein is CASSILGQFYEQYF.

The V and J genes are TRBV29-1 and TRBJ2-3; 10 positions match TRBD2. This CDR3 contains 13 residues. Germline values: CDR1 SQVTM, CDR2 ANQGSEA. V shed 5 bases and J 2 bases; nucleotides not matched to a gene: 1. CDR3 DNA sequence: TGCAGCGTTCTAGCGGGGGCCACAGATACGCAGTATTTT. Encoded protein: CSVLAGATDTQYF.

This clonotype was seen repeatedly, ten times or more. J is TRBJ1-1 and V is TRBV6-6; D unclear. The CDR3 consists of 15 residues. Trimming cost V 2 bases and J 0 bases, with 10 bases left between them. In germline, CDR1 is MNHNY, CDR2 SVGAGI (reference sequence). The CDR3 here is CASSYPQGLNTEAFF. The CDR3 bases are TGTGCCAGCAGTTACCCTCAAGGTTTGAACACTGAAGCTTTCTTT.

Many counts were recorded for this clonotype. V gene TRBV11-2 combines with J gene TRBJ2-3; 7 nucleotides agree with TRBD2. Germline values: CDR1 SGHAT, CDR2 FQNNGV. J was trimmed by 7 bases and V by 0 bases; bases with no gene match: 7. There are 15 residues in the CDR3. The CDR3 loop reads CASSLEGGTSYTQYF. CDR3 coding DNA: TGTGCCAGCAGCTTAGAGGGGGGGACTTCATATACGCAGTATTTT.

In its sample, this clonotype was seen many times. CDR3 nucleotides: TGTGCCAGCTCACCCGGGACAGGGGCCGAGCAGTACGTC. Translating gives CASSPGTGAEQYV. The chain has TRBV18 and TRBJ2-7, with TRBD1 matching over 10 bases. After removal of 3 bases from V and 6 bases from J, the junction contained 2 bases not matched to a gene. Germline V gene lookup returns CDR1 KGHSH and CDR2 LQKENI. The CDR3 runs 13 residues.

This clonotype occurred many times. J is TRBJ2-7 and V is TRBV5-4; 9 bases line up with TRBD1. Trimming cost V 0 bases and J 0 bases; bases outside gene matches: 1. The CDR3 is 15 residues long. Germline-derived CDR1 and CDR2 are SGHNT and YYREEE (reference sequence). CDR3 in amino acids: CASSLGQGVSYEQYF. DNA of the CDR3: TGTGCCAGCAGCTTGGGACAGGGGGTCTCCTACGAGCAGTACTTC.

The count of this clonotype is one. A much bigger clone sits one base away, suggesting this may be a read error. The chain combines TRBV28 with TRBJ1-5, with D hard to call. This CDR3 comprises 13 residues. Germline V gene lookup returns CDR1 MDHEN and CDR2 SYDVKM. As DNA, the CDR3 is TGTGCCAGCAGCAACGGGAACAATCAGCCCCAGCGTTTT. It encodes CASSNGNNQPQRF.